This record looks at one T cell receptor beta chain sequence and its context. This clone was seen only a few times. The antigen it binds to is not known. No base qualities exist here, and no much larger clone lies one base off it. This entry comes from a study of beta chain features in type 1 diabetes (dated by TCRdb to 2016 to 2019). About the investigation overall: Mean age, gender distribution, total cell number and subset yield did not differ between patients and healthy donors. A total of 107,917,701 sorted cells were examined across all samples, and RNA yield correlated strongly with the number of cells per subset. In the study, TCRB repertoires of sorted circulating CD4+ T cell subsets from recently diagnosed type 1 diabetes patients were compared with those of matched healthy donors. Regulatory and stem cell-like memory subsets were obtained from only 8 patients and about 8 healthy donors, while naive and central memory subsets were obtained from all 30 or so donors.

The entire isolated RNA was reverse transcribed using the High Capacity cDNA Reverse Transcription Kit, and thus expressed TCRB transcripts were sequenced. Deep immunoSEQ sequencing was performed on naive, central memory and regulatory T cell samples, with an average of roughly 4 million total reads per sample. After sorted cells were lysed in RLT buffer, RNA was extracted with DNase-treated RNeasy Micro or Mini kits, with the choice depending on cell number. Each cell subset was processed on its own to prevent cross-contamination, while patient and healthy donor samples were processed together. Using the immunoSEQ multiplex PCR, TCRB sequences were amplified from cDNA into 87-bp fragments spanning the CDR3 region. Amplicons were sequenced on the Illumina HiSeq platform. From the authors' description of their analysis: PCR bias was corrected computationally using synthetic template baselines, and reads within Hamming distance 2 were collapsed, with unmergeable singletons discarded. By aligning reads against IMGT, V, D and J genes, CDR3 length, and insertions or deletions at six rearrangement sites were assigned. Clonotype counts were normalized to sorted cell number within each subset before computing true diversity and Gini coefficients with the tcR R package. The overlap coefficient, calculated on TCRB nucleotide sequences, was used to measure repertoire sharing. As a proxy for the pre-selection repertoire, out-of-frame TCRB sequences from naive cells were analyzed. Entries here come from immuneACCESS through TCRdb and include only in-frame sequences with V and J called. Some clones fail to appear in such tables; in the studies checked, an unresolved V gene covers under half of the shortfall, and the cause of the remainder is unknown. Clonal size and the V and J genes are those of that table, whereas D and trimming came from the DNA. This sample is represented by about 620,000 clones; around a sixth of them were singletons. The leading ten clones occupy more than 0.08% of the sample.

A single peripheral blood draw of approximately 110 mL on average was collected from each donor into heparinised tubes. A BD FACSAria II was used to sort naive, central memory, regulatory and stem cell-like memory CD4+ T cells with a panel that included CD45RO, CCR7, CD25, CD127, CD95 and CD27. A purity above 95% was achieved for all sorted populations. Right away, PBMCs were isolated by Lymphoprep density gradient centrifugation and were stained directly, with no culture step. To minimize batch effects, samples were stained and sorted in pairs, one healthy donor with one patient per experiment. V sheds 5 bases and J sheds 6 bases, leaving 14 bases between their ends. Sequences SGHAT (CDR1) and FQNNGV (CDR2) are obtained from the germline V gene. The CDR3 measures 13 amino acids from cysteine to phenylalanine. CDR3 DNA is the only sequence kept; it has 39 bases, read in frame from the first base.

Broad study findings and their caveats: Because cDNA was sequenced instead of genomic DNA, highly expressing activated cells could be over-represented, though the groups showed no difference in activation or CD3 levels. PCR might favor shorter templates, but patient and control samples were amplified and corrected together, so any skew would affect both groups equally. Because the HLA sub-analyses included only small numbers of individuals, any influence of HLA type on TCRB rearrangement was left unresolved. Type 1 diabetes patients showed a moderate but significant shortening of TCRB CDR3 length in all four CD4+ subsets. Fewer insertions and more nucleotide deletions at VDJ recombination sites were observed in patients with type 1 diabetes, implying thymic rearrangement abnormalities. Naive, central memory and regulatory TCRB repertoires appeared to be more similar among patients than among healthy donors.

This receptor was taken from a man aged 18 to 30 in good health. The rearranged segments are TRBV11-2 and TRBJ2-7; a confident D gene designation cannot be given. Sequenced input: naive CD4+ T cells from blood. The cell subset or site tag for this specimen amounts to: true naive CD4+ T cells. The base sequence is TGTGCCAGCAGCCCCTCTGCAGTGGGCGAGCAGTACTTC. Its protein is CASSPSAVGEQYF.